The 29 T cell receptor beta chains below come from one sample, sequenced in a study of shared clonotypes between healthy human individuals. Profiling relied on immunoSEQ multiplex PCR, and the TCRdb table lists in-frame clones only, not all of them. The sample records roughly 1,100,000 clones, around four fifths being singletons. Sequenced material: memory CD4+ T cells sorted from blood. The subset denotes: CD45RA-negative fraction. These receptors all come from a man aged 18 to 29 in good health.

The rearrangement joins TRBV18 to TRBJ2-7, with 7 bases identical to TRBD2. The V gene's germline CDR1 is KGHSH and CDR2 LQKENI. J gave up 2 bases and V 0 bases, and 7 bases lay outside the gene matches. The CDR3 consists of 16 residues. CDR3 DNA: TGTGCCAGCTCACCACCGTCTGTCCGGGGGGCCTACGAGCAGTACTTC. Translated, it gives CASSPPSVRGAYEQYF.

This clone was detected ten times or more. The chain joins TRBV2 to TRBJ2-2, with a tentative D call TRBD2 (5 bases). This CDR3 region has 18 residues. CDR1 SNHLY and CDR2 FYNNEI come from the germline V gene. Trimming left V 6 bases short and J 5 bases short, with 25 bases between. The CDR3 sequence: CASRTGINYIASTGELFF. The CDR3 DNA reads TGTGCCAGCAGAACCGGGATAAACTACATTGCGTCAACCGGGGAGCTGTTTTTT.

The chain links TRBV28 to TRBJ2-1; maybe TRBD1 (5 bases). V dropped 5 bases and J dropped 2 bases, with 10 bases sitting between them. The CDR3 spans 14 residues. Germline assignment: CDR1 MDHEN and CDR2 SYDVKM. In DNA form, the CDR3 reads TGTGCCAGCAGTACGACAGCTACCTACAATGAGCAGTTCTTC. Amino acids: CASSTTATYNEQFF.

The V call is TRBV19, the J call TRBJ2-3; 10 nucleotides agree with TRBD2. The V and J ends lost 5 bases and 1 base, in that order; junction bases with no gene match: 6. Per the germline V gene, CDR1 is LNHDA and CDR2 is SQIVND (reference sequence). The CDR3 runs 16 residues. The CDR3 coding sequence is TGTGCCAGTAGTCGGCGTCTAGCGGGAGGCACAGATACGCAGTATTTT. Residues: CASSRRLAGGTDTQYF.

V is TRBV10-2 and J is TRBJ2-7; D is perhaps TRBD2 (7 bases). Trimming stripped 2 bases from V and 2 bases from J, with 16 bases between. The germline V gene encodes CDR1 WSHSY and CDR2 SAAADI. CDR3 size: 16 residues. CDR3 residues: CASSETRGGRPYEQYF. CDR3 in DNA: TGCGCCAGCAGTGAGACGAGGGGGGGAAGACCCTACGAGCAGTACTTC.

This rearrangement joins TRBV4-3 to TRBJ2-3; maybe TRBD2 (5 bases). The CDR3 loop spans 15 amino acids. V shed 3 bases and J shed 3 bases, with 13 bases lying between them. Germline V gene sequence: CDR1 LGHNA, CDR2 YSLEER. The CDR3 DNA follows: TGCGCCAGCAGCCATACTAGGTCCGTAACAGATACGCAGTATTTT. Amino acid sequence: CASSHTRSVTDTQYF.

This sequence joins TRBV7-8 and TRBJ2-5; the D gene could be TRBD1 or TRBD2 (5 bases each). CDR3 length equals 16 residues. V was cut by 4 bases and J by 4 bases, with 19 bases left in between. Germline assignment: CDR1 SGHVS and CDR2 FQNEAQ. CDR3 bases: TGTGCCAGCAGCTCAGGGCGATGGGACCGACGAGAGACCCAGTACTTC. Its protein product is CASSSGRWDRRETQYF.

This chain links TRBV9 with TRBJ2-3; unclear D gene. Germline CDR1 is SGDLS and CDR2 is YYNGEE. Trimming removed 4 bases at V and 7 bases at J, with 10 bases between. CDR3 length equals 12 residues. CDR3 DNA sequence: TGTGCCAGCAGCCCTAGTGGGAATACGCAGTATTTT. Its translation: CASSPSGNTQYF.

The J gene is TRBJ2-2, the V gene TRBV19; D unclear. The V end was cut by 6 bases, the J end by 4 bases, with 12 bases between. The CDR3 has 14 amino acids. Germline V gives CDR1 LNHDA, CDR2 SQIVND (reference sequence). The CDR3, as DNA: TGTGCCAGTAGACAAACGGGCGGCACCGGGGAGCTGTTTTTT. Protein: CASRQTGGTGELFF.

This chain links TRBV5-4 with TRBJ1-1; D gene uncertain. CDR3 length equals 13 residues. The germline V and J ends were trimmed by 0 bases and 4 bases, with 7 bases remaining between them. Germline CDR1 SGHNT, CDR2 YYREEE (reference sequence). This chain's CDR3 is CASSLEKGTEAFF. The CDR3 nucleotides are TGTGCCAGCAGCTTGGAGAAGGGCACTGAAGCTTTCTTT.

This clone was recorded once. The chain joins TRBV11-1 to TRBJ1-1, with D unresolved. This CDR3 has 13 residues. The germline CDR1 and CDR2 sequences are SGHAT and FQDESV (reference sequence). The V end was cut by 5 bases, the J end by 1 base, with 8 bases between. The chain's CDR3 is CASSLQWNTEAFF. The CDR3 DNA sequence: TGTGCCAGCAGCCTGCAATGGAACACTGAAGCTTTCTTT.

The V and J genes are TRBV6-1 and TRBJ1-5; TRBD1 matches 8 bases. CDR1 is MNHNS, CDR2 SASEGT, per germline. The junction had 8 bases not matched to a gene; V was cut back by 6 bases and J by 4 bases. The CDR3 is made up of 15 amino acids. CDR3 in DNA: TGTGCCAGCAGATGGACAGGGAGTTCTAATCAGCCCCAGCATTTT. Its protein product is CASRWTGSSNQPQHF.

The chain combines TRBV29-1 with TRBJ2-1; 10 bases fit TRBD1. The V gene's germline CDR1 is SQVTM and CDR2 ANQGSEA. The CDR3 is made up of 14 amino acids. The V segment lost 7 bases and the J segment 6 bases; nucleotides outside the gene matches: 9. The CDR3 nucleotides are TGCAGCGCGCAGAGGGGGACAGGGGCCAATGAGCAGTTCTTC. Protein: CSAQRGTGANEQFF.

This clone was picked up one time. The genes are TRBV7-2 and TRBJ2-5, with 12 positions matching TRBD1. Germline V CDR1 and CDR2: SGHTA, FQGNSA. The CDR3 length is 15 residues. V dropped 4 bases and J dropped 5; count of bases not matched to a gene: 5. The CDR3 coding sequence is TGTGCCAGCAGCTGGGACAGGGGGCAGGTGGAGACCCAGTACTTC. Translating gives CASSWDRGQVETQYF.

V gene TRBV19 combines with J gene TRBJ2-1; TRBD2 matches 13 bases. Germline loops: CDR1 LNHDA, CDR2 SQIVND (reference sequence). After removal of 3 bases from V and 1 base from J, the junction contained 3 bases not matched to a gene. The CDR3 length is 17 residues. CDR3 DNA sequence: TGTGCCAGTAGTATGGGACTAGCGGGGTTTTCCTACAATGAGCAGTTCTTC. This sequence encodes CASSMGLAGFSYNEQFF.

This chain links TRBV29-1 with TRBJ1-3; D unresolved. This CDR3 has 13 amino acids. Between the trimmed V and J ends, which lost 4 bases and 4 bases, there was a span of 11 bases. Germline CDR1 reads SQVTM; CDR2 reads ANQGSEA. CDR3 sequence (DNA): TGCAGCGTTGGCCGGGCCGGGGGAAACACCATATATTTT. As protein: CSVGRAGGNTIYF. The variable domain in full, with the rest retrieved from reference TRBV29-1 and TRBJ1-3, is SAVISQKPSRDICQRGTSLTIQCQVDSQVTMMFWYRQQPGQSLTLIATANQGSEATYESGFVIDKFPISRPNLTFSTLTVSNMSPEDSSIYLCSVGRAGGNTIYFGEGSWLTVV.

This chain links TRBV10-3 with TRBJ2-2, with a weak D call TRBD2 (5 bases). This CDR3 is built from 12 residues. Germline V gene lookup returns CDR1 ENHRY and CDR2 SYGVKD. V was cut by 6 bases and J by 8 bases, with 10 bases left in between. CDR3 loop: CAIRHTGGELFF. CDR3 in DNA: TGTGCCATCAGACACACGGGGGGGGAGCTGTTTTTT.

The V gene is TRBV30, the J gene TRBJ2-3; D call uncertain. Germline assignment: CDR1 GTSNPN and CDR2 SVGIG (reference sequence). This CDR3 spans 12 amino acids. The ends were cut back, 3 bases at V and 4 bases at J, with 8 bases in the middle. The CDR3 sequence: CAWSAQADTQYF. The CDR3 DNA is TGTGCCTGGAGCGCCCAGGCAGATACGCAGTATTTT.

V and J are TRBV9 and TRBJ2-3; 11 bases are a match to TRBD2. Looked up from germline, CDR1 is SGDLS and CDR2 is YYNGEE. The CDR3 is made up of 16 amino acids. The V segment lost 0 bases and the J segment 3 bases; nucleotides outside the gene matches: 3. CDR3 bases: TGTGCCAGCAGCGTAGGTTCTAGCGGGGGGACAGATACGCAGTATTTT. The encoded protein is CASSVGSSGGTDTQYF.

Note on this clone: This may arise from a read error, as a much more abundant clone is one base away. This sequence joins TRBV19 and TRBJ2-4; D not certain. Germline V gene lookup returns CDR1 LNHDA and CDR2 SQIVND (reference sequence). The CDR3 has 14 residues. The CDR3: CASSIVADKNIRYF. The CDR3 coding sequence is TGTGCCAGTAGTATCGTGGCAGACAAAAACATTCGGTACTTC.

The V call is TRBV2, the J call TRBJ2-2; D remains ambiguous. V dropped 6 bases and J dropped 6 bases, with 8 bases sitting between them. Germline values: CDR1 SNHLY, CDR2 FYNNEI. The CDR3 loop spans 12 amino acids. CDR3 DNA sequence: TGTGCCAGCAGGGTATCCCCCGGGGAGCTGTTTTTT. Amino acids: CASRVSPGELFF.

A few counts support this clone. V usage is TRBV9 and J usage is TRBJ1-6; the match to TRBD1 covers 9 bases. Germline V gene sequence: CDR1 SGDLS, CDR2 YYNGEE. Trimming at V came to 4 bases and at J to 7 bases, leaving 3 bases not matched to a gene. The CDR3 contains 14 residues. Here the CDR3 reads CASSLGQGNSPLHF. CDR3 sequence (DNA): TGTGCCAGCAGCCTCGGACAGGGGAATTCACCCCTCCACTTT. Using reference TRBV9 and TRBJ1-6 for the parts outside the CDR3, the full variable domain is DSGVTQTPKHLITATGQRVTLRCSPRSGDLSVYWYQQSLDQGLQFLIQYYNGEERAKGNILERFSAQQFPDLHSELNLSSLELGDSALYFCASSLGQGNSPLHFGNGTRLTVT.

The chain combines TRBV6-6 with TRBJ1-3; the match to TRBD1 covers 7 bases. CDR1 and CDR2 from the germline V gene are MNHNY and SVGAGI (reference sequence). The CDR3 runs to 15 residues. The trim removed 5 bases at V and 2 bases at J, leaving 6 bases unmatched. The CDR3 DNA sequence: TGTGCCAGCAGTGGACAGGCTCTGCCTGGAAACACCATATATTTT. Translating it yields CASSGQALPGNTIYF.

As concerns this clone: Other DNA sequences in the same sample also yield this CDR3. The chain recombines TRBV14 with TRBJ1-1; D gene unclear. The CDR3 sequence is 13 residues long. Trimming took off 1 base at V and 2 bases at J, with 5 bases between the two ends. The germline gives CDR1 SGHDN, CDR2 FVKESK. This chain's CDR3 is CASSQGPNTEAFF. The CDR3 DNA follows: TGTGCCAGCAGCCAAGGCCCCAACACTGAAGCTTTCTTT.

The table lists this clone with a count of one. The V call is TRBV7-9, the J call TRBJ2-2; a weak D match, TRBD1 (5 bases). Germline CDR1 and CDR2: SEHNR and FQNEAQ (reference sequence). The CDR3 has 16 residues. Trimming stripped 5 bases from V and 6 bases from J, with 19 bases between. CDR3 protein: CASSSLSGKPSGELFF. The CDR3 DNA follows: TGTGCCAGCAGCAGCTTATCAGGGAAACCCTCCGGGGAGCTGTTTTTT.

The gene calls are TRBV7-2 and TRBJ2-7; D ambiguous. V gave up 5 bases and J gave up 2 bases, with 25 bases separating them. Looked up from germline, CDR1 is SGHTA and CDR2 is FQGNSA. The CDR3 is made up of 18 amino acids. The CDR3 sequence: CASSPQEAYQRITYEQYF. The CDR3 DNA reads as TGTGCCAGCAGCCCCCAAGAGGCTTACCAGAGGATAACCTACGAGCAGTACTTC.

V is TRBV30 and J is TRBJ1-3; D unresolved. V shed 2 bases and J shed 4 bases, with 12 bases lying between them. The CDR3 contains 14 residues. Germline V CDR1 and CDR2: GTSNPN, SVGIG (reference sequence). CDR3 protein: CAWSSSVWGNTIYF. In DNA form, the CDR3 reads TGTGCCTGGAGTAGTTCCGTGTGGGGAAACACCATATATTTT.

The chain recombines TRBV13 with TRBJ2-3; 9 nucleotides match TRBD2. With 1 base clipped from V and 0 bases from J, the junction kept 5 bases outside the gene matches. Germline CDR1 reads PRHDT; CDR2 reads FYEKMQ (reference sequence). This CDR3 has 17 residues. The DNA of the CDR3 is TGTGCCAGCAGCTTAGTGGCTAGCGGGACTAGCACAGATACGCAGTATTTT. Its protein product is CASSLVASGTSTDTQYF.

In its sample, this clone was seen many times. The chain employs TRBV27 and TRBJ1-6; D gene uncertain. Trimming took 0 bases from V and 7 from J, leaving 7 bases between them. The CDR3 totals 14 residues. Germline values: CDR1 MNHEY, CDR2 SMNVEV (reference sequence). CDR3 protein: CASSLSVGNSPLHF. The CDR3 coding sequence is TGTGCCAGCAGTTTATCGGTAGGGAATTCACCCCTCCACTTT.